The rows below give T cell receptor beta chains drawn from one sample of a study of T-cell reconstitution after alpha-beta-depleted transplantation in children. TCRdb reprocessed the PCR reads with MiXCR, giving one entry per CDR3 protein. The sample holds around 580,000 distinct CDR3 sequences; under 30% are singletons and the top ten take roughly 13%. The starting material was PBMCs, mostly from graft donor cells, obtained 360 days after TCRalphabeta/CD19-depleted stem cell transplant. All receptors derive from a boy under three years old who had a stem cell transplant for acute myeloid leukemia, so the T cells may come from the graft donor. CDR3s include the opening cysteine and the closing phenylalanine or tryptophan. A D gene is named only where the DNA matches it firmly. Expanded clones get a size class; other rows say once, few or many, or leave the size out.

v_gene: TRBV27; len: 15; j_gene: TRBJ1-5; d_gene: NA; abundance: NA; CDR3aa: CASSSLGSSNQPQHF
v_gene: TRBV6-5; len: 18; j_gene: TRBJ2-6; d_gene: NA; abundance: many; CDR3aa: CASSLVGSLATGANVLTF
v_gene: TRBV4-3; len: 17; j_gene: TRBJ2-3; d_gene: TRBD2; abundance: many; CDR3aa: CASSQDPSGYSTDTQYF
v_gene: TRBV7-2; len: 15; j_gene: TRBJ1-6; d_gene: NA; abundance: NA; CDR3aa: CASSYGQPQNSPLHF
v_gene: TRBV20-1; len: 16; j_gene: TRBJ2-7; d_gene: TRBD1; abundance: few; CDR3aa: CSAFPSTGTGYYEQYF
v_gene: TRBV5-5; len: 11; j_gene: TRBJ2-7; d_gene: NA; abundance: many; CDR3aa: CASSLESEQYF
v_gene: TRBV9; len: 14; j_gene: TRBJ2-7; d_gene: TRBD1; abundance: few; CDR3aa: CASSAGQTIPEQYF
v_gene: TRBV12-3/TRBV12-4; len: 17; j_gene: TRBJ2-1; d_gene: TRBD2; abundance: NA; CDR3aa: CASSSGSGGSLYNEQFF
v_gene: TRBV7-2; len: 15; j_gene: TRBJ2-3; d_gene: NA; abundance: NA; CDR3aa: CASSSDEGDTDTQYF
v_gene: TRBV28; len: 14; j_gene: TRBJ1-2; d_gene: NA; abundance: NA; CDR3aa: CASSFGARSYGYTF
v_gene: TRBV10-2; len: 14; j_gene: TRBJ2-5; d_gene: NA; abundance: NA; CDR3aa: CASSEEPRPQTQYF
v_gene: TRBV20-1; len: 21; j_gene: TRBJ2-3; d_gene: TRBD2; abundance: few; CDR3aa: CSARDSGSIAGRPRLTDTQYF
v_gene: TRBV20-1; len: 15; j_gene: TRBJ2-2; d_gene: NA; abundance: NA; CDR3aa: CSAEVQGTNTGELFF
v_gene: TRBV19; len: 15; j_gene: TRBJ2-2; d_gene: TRBD2; abundance: NA; CDR3aa: CASSVGTSFYGELFF
v_gene: TRBV24-1; len: 12; j_gene: TRBJ2-7; d_gene: NA; abundance: NA; CDR3aa: CATSGPGYEQYF
v_gene: TRBV5-1; len: 13; j_gene: TRBJ2-5; d_gene: NA; abundance: many; CDR3aa: CASSLTGVETQYF
v_gene: TRBV20-1; len: 14; j_gene: TRBJ2-7; d_gene: TRBD1; abundance: NA; CDR3aa: CSATQGSSLYEQYF
v_gene: TRBV20-1; len: 13; j_gene: TRBJ2-7; d_gene: NA; abundance: many; CDR3aa: CSVRGGRAYEQYF
v_gene: TRBV4-2; len: 13; j_gene: TRBJ1-6; d_gene: NA; abundance: many; CDR3aa: CASSQAGYSPLHF
v_gene: TRBV5-1; len: 16; j_gene: TRBJ1-1; d_gene: TRBD1; abundance: few; CDR3aa: CASSTGTGRLNTEAFF
v_gene: TRBV12-3/TRBV12-4; len: 16; j_gene: TRBJ1-1; d_gene: NA; abundance: many; CDR3aa: CASSLAGGTVNTEAFF
v_gene: TRBV18; len: 14; j_gene: TRBJ2-4; d_gene: NA; abundance: many; CDR3aa: CASSPVDLGYIQYF
v_gene: TRBV13; len: 15; j_gene: TRBJ1-1; d_gene: NA; abundance: NA; CDR3aa: CASSLGPGPGTEAFF
v_gene: TRBV5-1; len: 15; j_gene: TRBJ2-1; d_gene: TRBD2; abundance: few; CDR3aa: CASRSLLAGPNEQFF
v_gene: TRBV20-1; len: 14; j_gene: TRBJ2-5; d_gene: NA; abundance: many; CDR3aa: CSARRGGNQETQYF
v_gene: TRBV6-1; len: 13; j_gene: TRBJ2-5; d_gene: NA; abundance: few; CDR3aa: CASSPHLPGAQYF
v_gene: TRBV13; len: 17; j_gene: TRBJ1-2; d_gene: TRBD1; abundance: NA; CDR3aa: CASSLGQGALIPYGYTF
v_gene: TRBV28; len: 15; j_gene: TRBJ1-6; d_gene: NA; abundance: many; CDR3aa: CASSFGDGFNSPLHF
v_gene: TRBV12-3/TRBV12-4; len: 13; j_gene: TRBJ1-6; d_gene: NA; abundance: NA; CDR3aa: CASGSSGYSPLHF
v_gene: TRBV20-1; len: 15; j_gene: TRBJ2-1; d_gene: TRBD2; abundance: NA; CDR3aa: CSARATSGVRNEQFF
v_gene: TRBV12-3/TRBV12-4; len: 13; j_gene: TRBJ2-5; d_gene: NA; abundance: few; CDR3aa: CASSPGQPGAQYF
v_gene: TRBV7-8; len: 14; j_gene: TRBJ2-7; d_gene: NA; abundance: NA; CDR3aa: CASSFAGLRGEQYF
v_gene: TRBV7-2; len: 16; j_gene: TRBJ2-3; d_gene: TRBD2; abundance: NA; CDR3aa: CASRSSLAGSGDTQYF